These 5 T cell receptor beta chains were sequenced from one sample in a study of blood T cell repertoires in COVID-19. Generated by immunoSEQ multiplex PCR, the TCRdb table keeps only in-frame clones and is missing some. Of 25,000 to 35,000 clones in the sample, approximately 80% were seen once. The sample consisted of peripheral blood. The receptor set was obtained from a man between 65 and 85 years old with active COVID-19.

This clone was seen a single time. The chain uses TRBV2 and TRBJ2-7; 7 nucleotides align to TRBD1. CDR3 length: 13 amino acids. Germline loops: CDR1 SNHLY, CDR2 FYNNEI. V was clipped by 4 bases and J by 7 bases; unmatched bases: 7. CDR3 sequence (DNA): TGTGCCAGCAGTGGGGGACAGTACGTGGAGCAGTACTTC. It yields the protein CASSGGQYVEQYF. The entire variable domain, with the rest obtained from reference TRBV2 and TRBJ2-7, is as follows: EPEVTQTPSHQVTQMGQEVILRCVPISNHLYFYWYRQILGQKVEFLVSFYNNEISEKSEIFDDQFSVERPDGSNFTLKIRSTKLEDSAMYFCASSGGQYVEQYFGPGTRLTVT.

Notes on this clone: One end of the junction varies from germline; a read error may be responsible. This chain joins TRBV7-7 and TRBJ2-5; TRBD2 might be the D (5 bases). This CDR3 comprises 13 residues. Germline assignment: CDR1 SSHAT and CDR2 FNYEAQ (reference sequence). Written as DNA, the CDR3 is TGTGCTAGCAGCCCCGGGATGGAAGAGACCCAGTACTTC. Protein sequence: CASSPGMEETQYF.

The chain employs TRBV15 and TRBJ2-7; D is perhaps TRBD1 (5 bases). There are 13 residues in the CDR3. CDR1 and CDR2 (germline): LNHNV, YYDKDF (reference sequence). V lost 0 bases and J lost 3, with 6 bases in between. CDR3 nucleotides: TGTGCCACCAGCAGAGACCAGGGCTACGAGCAGTACTTC. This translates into CATSRDQGYEQYF. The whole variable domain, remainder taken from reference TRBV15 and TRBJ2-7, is DAMVIQNPRYQVTQFGKPVTLSCSQTLNHNVMYWYQQKSSQAPKLLFHYYDKDFNNEADTPDNFQSRRPNTSFCFLDIRSPGLGDTAMYLCATSRDQGYEQYFGPGTRLTVT.

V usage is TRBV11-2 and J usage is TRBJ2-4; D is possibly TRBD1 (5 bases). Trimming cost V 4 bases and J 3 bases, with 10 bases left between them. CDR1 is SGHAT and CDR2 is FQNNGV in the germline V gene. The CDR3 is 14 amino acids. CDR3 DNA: TGTGCCAGCAGCTCCGTTAGGGGCAAAAACATTCAGTACTTC. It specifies CASSSVRGKNIQYF.

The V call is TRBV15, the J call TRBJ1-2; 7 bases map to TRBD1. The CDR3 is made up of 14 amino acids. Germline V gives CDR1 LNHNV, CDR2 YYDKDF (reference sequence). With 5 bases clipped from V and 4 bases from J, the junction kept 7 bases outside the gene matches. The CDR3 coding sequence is TGTGCCACCAGCGCCGGGGACAGAGTCTATGGCTACACCTTC. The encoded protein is CATSAGDRVYGYTF.